This T cell receptor (beta chain) was captured by sequencing in a study of blood T cell repertoires in COVID-19. Background on the study: Italy, Spain and the United States were the sources of the convalescent and acute COVID-19 samples. T cells, B-cell-depleted T cells, or PBMCs supplied cDNA or gDNA.

Under the authors' procedure: Reference gene primer amplification yielded estimated nucleated cell counts. Libraries were prepared by immunoSEQ multiplex PCR; TCRdb keeps only in-frame clonotypes and omits some of them. The DNA was the basis for D and trimming; V, J and clone size are from that table. This table holds about 33,000 clones, around 85% found once. CDR1 and CDR2 from the germline V gene are MNHEY and SMNVEV (reference sequence). V shed 5 bases, J shed 3 bases, and the junction held 10 bases outside the gene matches. The CDR3 extends over 16 amino acids. The V call is TRBV27, the J call TRBJ2-7, with 10 nucleotides matching TRBD1. Sequenced: peripheral blood. The source is a human donor in a cohort sampled during active COVID-19. In DNA, the CDR3 is TGTGCCAGCAGTCACCAAACCGGGACAGGGGTCTACGAGCAGTACTTC. Amino acid sequence: CASSHQTGTGVYEQYF.